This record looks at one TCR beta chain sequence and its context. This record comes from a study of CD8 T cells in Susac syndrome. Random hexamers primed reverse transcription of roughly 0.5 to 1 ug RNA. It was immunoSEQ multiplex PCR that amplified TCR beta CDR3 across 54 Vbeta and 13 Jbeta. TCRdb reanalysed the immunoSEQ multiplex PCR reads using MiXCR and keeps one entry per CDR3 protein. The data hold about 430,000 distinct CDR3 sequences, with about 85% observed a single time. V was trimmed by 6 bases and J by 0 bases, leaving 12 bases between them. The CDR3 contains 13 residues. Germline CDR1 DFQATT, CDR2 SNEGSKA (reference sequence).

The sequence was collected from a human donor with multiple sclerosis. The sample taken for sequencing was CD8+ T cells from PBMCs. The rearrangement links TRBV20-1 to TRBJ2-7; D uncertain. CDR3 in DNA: TGCAGTGCCCCGCCGGACGGCTCCTACGAGCAGTACTTC. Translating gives CSAPPDGSYEQYF.